The text below deals with one T cell receptor beta chain. Its antigen is not identified. This CDR3 is built from 12 residues. Trimming removed 6 bases from V and 4 bases from J, with 10 bases in between. CDR1 and CDR2 (germline): KGHSH, LQKENI. This sample is drawn from a study of T cells in Graves' hyperthyroidism and ophthalmopathy. Study details: Upon initial diagnosis and before any treatment, peripheral blood was collected. Overall study results and limits: Most thyroid clonotypes expanded above 0.001 were also detected in blood.

PBMCs were collected from an approximately 9.5 ml volume of fresh peripheral blood. Amplification of TCR beta CDR3 regions used RNA as the template. HTBI primers drove first-round RT-PCR of the TCR CDR3. TCRdb itself ran the multiplex PCR reads through MiXCR, one entry per CDR3 protein. Counted here are hundreds of thousands of distinct CDR3 sequences, approximately 15% occurring once; the ten biggest clones make up about 10%. This clonotype originated in a woman under 30 with Graves' hyperthyroidism. Sequencing was carried out using blood. J is TRBJ2-7 and V is TRBV18, with D perhaps given as TRBD1 or TRBD2 (5 bases each). The CDR3 DNA is TGTGCCAGCTCGGTCTGGGGGTACGAGCAGTACTTC. This codes for CASSVWGYEQYF.